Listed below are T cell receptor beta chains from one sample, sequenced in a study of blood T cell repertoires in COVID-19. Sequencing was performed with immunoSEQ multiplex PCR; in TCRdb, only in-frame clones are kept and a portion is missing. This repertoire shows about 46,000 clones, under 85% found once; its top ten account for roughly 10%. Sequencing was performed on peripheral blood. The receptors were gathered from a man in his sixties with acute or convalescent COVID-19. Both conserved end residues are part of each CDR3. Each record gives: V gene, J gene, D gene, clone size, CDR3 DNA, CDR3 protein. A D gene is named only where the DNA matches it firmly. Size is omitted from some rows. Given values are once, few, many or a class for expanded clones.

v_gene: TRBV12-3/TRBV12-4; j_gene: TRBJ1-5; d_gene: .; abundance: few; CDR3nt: TGTGCCAGCAGTTCAGGGGAGAATCAGCCCCAGCATTTT; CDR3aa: CASSSGENQPQHF
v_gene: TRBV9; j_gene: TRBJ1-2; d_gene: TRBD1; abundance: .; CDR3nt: TGTGCCAGCAGCCCCCGGGACAGTAACTATGGCTACACCTTC; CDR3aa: CASSPRDSNYGYTF
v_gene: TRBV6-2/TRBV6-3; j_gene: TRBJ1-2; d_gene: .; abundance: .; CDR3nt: TGTGCCAGCAGTTACGCGGGCCAGTACTATGGCTACACCTTC; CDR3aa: CASSYAGQYYGYTF
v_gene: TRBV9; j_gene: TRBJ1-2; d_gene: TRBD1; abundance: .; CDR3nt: TGTGCCAGCAGCGGCTTCGGACAGGACCGAACCCCTAACTATGGCTACACCTTC; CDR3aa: CASSGFGQDRTPNYGYTF
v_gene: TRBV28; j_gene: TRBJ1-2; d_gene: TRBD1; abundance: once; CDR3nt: TGTGCCAGCAGTTTAAAGGGGGCAGGGTTGGGTGGCTACACCTTC; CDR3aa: CASSLKGAGLGGYTF
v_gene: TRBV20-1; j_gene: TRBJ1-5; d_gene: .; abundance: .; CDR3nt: TGCAGTGCTAGTAGGGAGGGCGTTTGGGGCAATCAGCCCCAGCATTTT; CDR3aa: CSASREGVWGNQPQHF
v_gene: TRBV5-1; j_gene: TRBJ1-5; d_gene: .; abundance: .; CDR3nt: TGCGCCAGCAGCTCGGGGTCAGGGGACAATCAGCCCCAGCATTTT; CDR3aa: CASSSGSGDNQPQHF
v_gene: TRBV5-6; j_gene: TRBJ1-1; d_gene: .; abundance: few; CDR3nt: TGTGCCAGCAGCTCATTCAACACTGAAGCTTTCTTT; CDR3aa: CASSSFNTEAFF
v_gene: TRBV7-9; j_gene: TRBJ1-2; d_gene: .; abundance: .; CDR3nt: TGTGCCAGCAGCCTCCGCGAGGGTAACTATGGCTACACCTTC; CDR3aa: CASSLREGNYGYTF
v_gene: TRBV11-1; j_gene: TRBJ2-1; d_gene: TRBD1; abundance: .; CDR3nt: TGTGCCAGCGGGGACAGGCAGACCAATGAGCAGTTCTTC; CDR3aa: CASGDRQTNEQFF
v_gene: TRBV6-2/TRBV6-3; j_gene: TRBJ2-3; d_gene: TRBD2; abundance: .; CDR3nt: TGTGCCAGCAGTTACGGACTAGCGGGGAACACAGATACGCAGTATTTT; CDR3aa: CASSYGLAGNTDTQYF
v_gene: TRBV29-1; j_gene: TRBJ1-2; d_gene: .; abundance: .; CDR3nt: TGCAGCGTTGATCGGGACAAAACGGCGGCCTATGGCTACACCTTC; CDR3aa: CSVDRDKTAAYGYTF
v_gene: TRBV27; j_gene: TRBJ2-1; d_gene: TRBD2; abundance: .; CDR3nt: TGTGCCAGCAGTTTATCGACCCGGCTAGCGGGGGACAATGAGCAGTTCTTC; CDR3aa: CASSLSTRLAGDNEQFF
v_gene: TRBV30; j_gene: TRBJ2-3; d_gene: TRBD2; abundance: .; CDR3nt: TGTGCCTGTCAACCGGGACTAGCGGGGCCAGATACGCAGTATTTT; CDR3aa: CACQPGLAGPDTQYF
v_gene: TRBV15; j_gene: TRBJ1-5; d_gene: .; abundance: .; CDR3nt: TGTGCCACCAGCAGAGATTGGGGCCCCAATCAGCCCCAGCATTTT; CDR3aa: CATSRDWGPNQPQHF